This T cell receptor beta chain was captured by sequencing in a study of T cells after yellow fever vaccination. Study outcomes and limitations: Post-booster repertoires contained most primary-vaccination clones again (almost 97% CD4, 85% to 90% CD8). Abundant clonotypes from the bulk population could have been carried over as contaminants into FACS-sorted repertoires.

The ends were cut back, 5 bases at V and 6 bases at J, with 23 bases in the middle. In germline, CDR1 is SGHVS, CDR2 FNYEAQ. The CDR3 sequence is 18 residues long. This clonotype was counted between two and nine times. What it recognizes is unknown. TCR cDNA, made by 5'RACE template switching, carried an added universal primer site and UMIs. In TCRdb, the 5' RACE reads were re-called with MiXCR into one record per CDR3 protein. Among 400,000 or so distinct CDR3 sequences, roughly 10% were seen once, and the ten largest hold more than 15%. The sample in question was PBMCs, obtained on the day of the first yellow fever vaccination. V is TRBV7-6 and J is TRBJ1-6; the D is unclear. This sequence originates from a man aged 18 to 35 who received the YFV17D yellow fever vaccine. The CDR3 DNA is TGTGCCAGCAGCCGTAGCGGCATTACTTCTCGGGGTAATTCACCCCTCCACTTT. Translation gives CASSRSGITSRGNSPLHF.